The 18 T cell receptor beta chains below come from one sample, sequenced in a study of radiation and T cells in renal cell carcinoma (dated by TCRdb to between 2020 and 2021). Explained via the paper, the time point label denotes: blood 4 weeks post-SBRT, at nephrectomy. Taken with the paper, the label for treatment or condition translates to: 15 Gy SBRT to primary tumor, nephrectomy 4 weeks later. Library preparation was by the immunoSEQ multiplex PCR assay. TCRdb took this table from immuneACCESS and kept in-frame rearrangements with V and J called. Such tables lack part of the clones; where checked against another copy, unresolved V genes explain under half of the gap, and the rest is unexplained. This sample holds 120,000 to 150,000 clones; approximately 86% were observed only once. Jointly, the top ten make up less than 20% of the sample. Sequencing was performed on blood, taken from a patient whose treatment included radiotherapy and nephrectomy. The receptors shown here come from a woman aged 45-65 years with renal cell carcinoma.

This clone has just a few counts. DNA of the CDR3: TGTGCCAGCAGGCAGACAGGTGGAAGTCCCAGTTCACCCCTCCACTTT. It is translated as CASRQTGGSPSSPLHF. The chain is built from TRBV6-6 and TRBJ1-6; TRBD1 might be the D (6 bases). CDR1 is MNHNY, CDR2 SVGAGI, per germline (reference sequence). V was clipped by 6 bases and J by 9 bases, with 21 bases between them. The CDR3 covers 16 residues.

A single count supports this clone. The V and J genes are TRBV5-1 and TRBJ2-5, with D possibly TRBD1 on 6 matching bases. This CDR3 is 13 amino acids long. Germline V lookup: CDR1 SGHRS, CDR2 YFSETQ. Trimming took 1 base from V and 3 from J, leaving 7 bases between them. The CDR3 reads CASSLPGEETQYF. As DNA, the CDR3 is TGCGCCAGCAGCTTGCCAGGGGAAGAGACCCAGTACTTC.

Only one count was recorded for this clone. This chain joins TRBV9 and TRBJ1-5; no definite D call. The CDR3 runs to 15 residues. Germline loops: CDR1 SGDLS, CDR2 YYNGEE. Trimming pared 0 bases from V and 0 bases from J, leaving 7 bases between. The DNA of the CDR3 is TGTGCCAGCAGCGTAGCAGGCGATAGCAATCAGCCCCAGCATTTT. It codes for CASSVAGDSNQPQHF.

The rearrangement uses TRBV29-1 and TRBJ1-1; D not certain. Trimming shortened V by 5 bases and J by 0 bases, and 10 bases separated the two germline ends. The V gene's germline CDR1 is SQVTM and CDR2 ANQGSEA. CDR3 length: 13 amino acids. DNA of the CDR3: TGCAGCGTTCTGGACGGGATGAACACTGAAGCTTTCTTT. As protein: CSVLDGMNTEAFF.

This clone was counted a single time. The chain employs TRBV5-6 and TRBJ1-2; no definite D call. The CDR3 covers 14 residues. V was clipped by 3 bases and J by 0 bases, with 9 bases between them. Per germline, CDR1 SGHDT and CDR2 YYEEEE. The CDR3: CASSSGSTNYGYTF. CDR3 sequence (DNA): TGTGCCAGCAGCTCGGGATCGACTAACTATGGCTACACCTTC.

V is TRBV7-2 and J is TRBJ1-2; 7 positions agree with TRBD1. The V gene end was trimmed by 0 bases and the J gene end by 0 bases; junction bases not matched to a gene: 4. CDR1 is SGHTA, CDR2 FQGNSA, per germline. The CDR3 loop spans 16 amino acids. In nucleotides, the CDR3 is TGTGCCAGCAGCTTAGCCACAGGGGAAGCTAACTATGGCTACACCTTC. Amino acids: CASSLATGEANYGYTF.

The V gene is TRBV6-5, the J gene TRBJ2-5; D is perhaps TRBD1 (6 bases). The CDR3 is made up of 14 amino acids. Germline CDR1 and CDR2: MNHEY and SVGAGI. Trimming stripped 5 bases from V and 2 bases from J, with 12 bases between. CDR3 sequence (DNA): TGTGCCAGCAGTCTGACAGGAAAACAAGAGACCCAGTACTTC. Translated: CASSLTGKQETQYF.

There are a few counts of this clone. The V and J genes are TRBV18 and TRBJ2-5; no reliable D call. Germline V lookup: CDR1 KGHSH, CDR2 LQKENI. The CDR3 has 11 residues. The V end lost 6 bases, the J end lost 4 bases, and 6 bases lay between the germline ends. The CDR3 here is CASSKAETQYF. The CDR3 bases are TGTGCCAGCTCCAAAGCAGAGACCCAGTACTTC.

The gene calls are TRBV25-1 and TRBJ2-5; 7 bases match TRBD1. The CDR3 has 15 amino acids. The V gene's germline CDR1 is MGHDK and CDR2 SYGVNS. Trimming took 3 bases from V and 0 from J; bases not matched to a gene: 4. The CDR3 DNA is TGTGCCAGCAGTGAGGGACAGATTTACCAAGAGACCCAGTACTTC. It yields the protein CASSEGQIYQETQYF.

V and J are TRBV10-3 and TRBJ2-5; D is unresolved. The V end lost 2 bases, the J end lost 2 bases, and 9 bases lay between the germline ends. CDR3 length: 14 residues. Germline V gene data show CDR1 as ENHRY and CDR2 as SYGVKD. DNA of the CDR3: TGTGCCATCAGTGAGGCCATGGTACAAGAGACCCAGTACTTC. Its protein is CAISEAMVQETQYF.

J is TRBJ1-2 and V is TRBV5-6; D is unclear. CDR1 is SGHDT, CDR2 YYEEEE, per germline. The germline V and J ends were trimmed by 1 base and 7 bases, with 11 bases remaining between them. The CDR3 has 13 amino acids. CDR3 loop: CASSLPPGGGYTF. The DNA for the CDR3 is TGTGCCAGCAGCTTGCCTCCCGGTGGTGGCTACACCTTC.

The CDR3 sequence is CATWKISSNQPQHF. The CDR3, as DNA: TGTGCCACCTGGAAGATCTCTTCTAATCAGCCCCAGCATTTT. The chain employs TRBV6-6 and TRBJ1-5, with no clear D. V lost 10 bases, J lost 4 bases, and 17 bases lay in between. Germline V CDR1 and CDR2: MNHNY, SVGAGI (reference sequence). The CDR3 is 14 amino acids.

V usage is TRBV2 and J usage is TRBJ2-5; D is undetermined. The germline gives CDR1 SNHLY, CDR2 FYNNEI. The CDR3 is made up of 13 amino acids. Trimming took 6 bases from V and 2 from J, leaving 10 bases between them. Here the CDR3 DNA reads TGTGCCAGCAGGGTCATTACGCAAGAGACCCAGTACTTC. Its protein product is CASRVITQETQYF.

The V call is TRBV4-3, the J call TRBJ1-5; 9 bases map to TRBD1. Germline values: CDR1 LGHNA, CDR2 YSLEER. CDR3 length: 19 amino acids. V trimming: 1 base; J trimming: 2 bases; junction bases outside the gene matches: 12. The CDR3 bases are TGCGCCAGCAGCCAAGTACCGGGACAGGGACGTTTTGGCAATCAGCCCCAGCATTTT. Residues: CASSQVPGQGRFGNQPQHF.

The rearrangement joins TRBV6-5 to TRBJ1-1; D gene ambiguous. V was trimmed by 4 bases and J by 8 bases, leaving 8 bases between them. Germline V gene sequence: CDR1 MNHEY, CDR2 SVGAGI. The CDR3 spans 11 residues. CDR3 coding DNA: TGTGCCAGCAGTTCTGGTCCAGAAGCTTTCTTT. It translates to CASSSGPEAFF.

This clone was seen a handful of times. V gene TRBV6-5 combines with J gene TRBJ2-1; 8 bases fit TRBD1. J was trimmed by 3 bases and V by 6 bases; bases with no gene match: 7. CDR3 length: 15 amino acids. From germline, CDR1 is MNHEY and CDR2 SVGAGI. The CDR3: CASSYETGDYNEQFF. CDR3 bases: TGTGCCAGCAGCTATGAGACAGGGGACTACAATGAGCAGTTCTTC.

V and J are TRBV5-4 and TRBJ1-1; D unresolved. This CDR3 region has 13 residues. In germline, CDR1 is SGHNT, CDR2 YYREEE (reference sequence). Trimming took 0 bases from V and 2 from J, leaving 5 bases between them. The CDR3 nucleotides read TGTGCCAGCAGCTTGGAGGGAAACACTGAAGCTTTCTTT. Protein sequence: CASSLEGNTEAFF.

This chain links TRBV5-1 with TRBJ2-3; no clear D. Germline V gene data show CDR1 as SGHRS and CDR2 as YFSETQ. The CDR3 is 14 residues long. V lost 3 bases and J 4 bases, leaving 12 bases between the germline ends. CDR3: CASSSLDASDTQYF. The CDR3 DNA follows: TGCGCCAGCAGCTCCCTCGACGCCTCAGATACGCAGTATTTT.